The 22 T cell receptor beta chains below come from one sample, sequenced in a study of response to subunit inactivated influenza vaccine. TCRdb reanalysed the RT-PCR reads using MiXCR and keeps one entry per CDR3 protein. The sample shows over 400,000 distinct CDR3 sequences, about a tenth of them seen only once. The input for sequencing was PBMCs from blood, taken roughly 45 days after vaccination. These receptors originate from a man between 50 and 59 years old who received an inactivated influenza vaccine.

The chain joins TRBV20-1 to TRBJ1-5; no reliable D call. Germline V gives CDR1 DFQATT, CDR2 SNEGSKA (reference sequence). V lost 1 base to trimming and J lost 3 bases, with 10 bases between them. This CDR3 spans 14 amino acids. CDR3 sequence reads: CSARGPSHNQPQHF. CDR3 bases: TGCAGTGCTAGAGGGCCCAGCCACAATCAGCCCCAGCATTTT.

V is TRBV5-6 and J is TRBJ2-4, with 11 bases lining up with TRBD1. Germline V gene lookup returns CDR1 SGHDT and CDR2 YYEEEE. The CDR3 runs 14 residues. J gave up 7 bases and V 3 bases, and 3 bases lay outside the gene matches. CDR3 loop: CASSSRDRGNIQYF. CDR3 sequence (DNA): TGTGCCAGCAGCTCCCGGGACAGGGGGAACATTCAGTACTTC.

The chain carries TRBV4-2 and TRBJ2-7, with 8 bases matching TRBD2. The V gene's germline CDR1 is LGHNA and CDR2 YNFKEQ. After removal of 0 bases from V and 3 bases from J, the junction contained 4 bases not matched to a gene. The CDR3 is 15 residues long. CDR3 in amino acids: CASSQDAGGLYEQYF. The DNA of the CDR3 is TGTGCCAGCAGCCAAGATGCGGGAGGACTCTACGAGCAGTACTTC.

The V and J genes are TRBV28 and TRBJ1-5; 8 bases are shared with TRBD1. The CDR3 length is 14 residues. The V and J ends lost 6 bases and 6 bases, in that order; junction bases with no gene match: 7. Germline V gene sequence: CDR1 MDHEN, CDR2 SYDVKM. In nucleotides, the CDR3 is TGTGCCAGCAGCCGGGACAGGTACAGTCAGCCCCAGCATTTT. Protein product: CASSRDRYSQPQHF.

V gene TRBV7-8 combines with J gene TRBJ2-3, with TRBD2 as a possible D gene (6 bases). The CDR3 contains 23 residues. Trimming took 2 bases from V and 0 from J, leaving 33 bases between them. Looked up from germline, CDR1 is SGHVS and CDR2 is FQNEAQ. The CDR3 is CASSLRGRDLRLGARLSTDTQYF. In nucleotides, the CDR3 is TGTGCCAGCAGCTTAAGGGGAAGGGACTTACGACTTGGCGCGCGCCTCAGCACAGATACGCAGTATTTT.

The chain recombines TRBV20-1 with TRBJ2-3; tentative D call: TRBD1 (6 bases). This CDR3 contains 13 residues. The germline gives CDR1 DFQATT, CDR2 SNEGSKA (reference sequence). V was pared by 5 bases and J by 2 bases, with 11 bases between. The CDR3, as DNA: TGCAGTGCTTTAGACAGGAACACAGATACGCAGTATTTT. It encodes CSALDRNTDTQYF.

This clonotype was observed at least ten times. In DNA form, the CDR3 reads TGCGCCAGCAGCTCATGGGGCGATGAGCAGTTCTTC. This encodes CASSSWGDEQFF. This chain joins TRBV5-1 and TRBJ2-1; TRBD1 might be the D (5 bases). This CDR3 comprises 12 residues. Germline assignment: CDR1 SGHRS and CDR2 YFSETQ. Trimming took 3 bases from V and 8 from J, leaving 9 bases between them. Looking up the rest from reference TRBV5-1 and TRBJ2-1 gives the full variable domain: KAGVTQTPRYLIKTRGQQVTLSCSPISGHRSVSWYQQTPGQGLQFLFEYFSETQRNKGNFPGRFSGRQFSNSRSEMNVSTLELGDSALYLCASSSWGDEQFFGPGTRLTVL.

This clonotype showed up just a few times. The rearrangement links TRBV7-2 to TRBJ2-5; 7 bases are shared with TRBD2. J lost 0 bases, V lost 2 bases, and 6 bases had no gene match. This CDR3 has 16 amino acids. Germline V gene lookup returns CDR1 SGHTA and CDR2 FQGNSA. CDR3 in amino acids: CASSLLADFYQETQYF. CDR3 DNA sequence: TGTGCCAGCAGCTTACTAGCGGACTTTTACCAAGAGACCCAGTACTTC. Variable domain in full (rest from reference TRBV7-2 and TRBJ2-5): GAGVSQSPSNKVTEKGKDVELRCDPISGHTALYWYRQSLGQGLEFLIYFQGNSAPDKSGLPSDRFSAERTGGSVSTLTIQRTQQEDSAVYLCASSLLADFYQETQYFGPGTRLLVL.

This chain connects TRBV9 to TRBJ2-5; perhaps TRBD1 as D (5 bases). Trimming took 3 bases from V and 2 from J, leaving 8 bases between them. The CDR3 has 13 amino acids. Germline loops: CDR1 SGDLS, CDR2 YYNGEE. CDR3 loop: CASSARQQETQYF. In DNA, the CDR3 is TGTGCCAGCAGCGCCCGACAGCAAGAGACCCAGTACTTC.

The chain joins TRBV7-2 to TRBJ2-2, with TRBD2 matching 7 bases. Germline V gene lookup returns CDR1 SGHTA and CDR2 FQGNSA. V dropped 5 bases and J dropped 9; count of bases not matched to a gene: 9. The CDR3 contains 14 residues. Here the CDR3 DNA reads TGTGCCAGCAGCATGGGGGGGGGTAGCCGGGAGCTGTTTTTT. This gives the protein CASSMGGGSRELFF.

V and J are TRBV28 and TRBJ1-1; no clear D gene. Germline V gene lookup returns CDR1 MDHEN and CDR2 SYDVKM. V was shortened by 3 bases and J by 1 base, with 12 bases between the two germline ends. The CDR3 length is 15 residues. Here the CDR3 reads CASSFVGRKNTEAFF. The CDR3 region has the DNA TGTGCCAGCAGTTTCGTGGGGAGGAAGAACACTGAAGCTTTCTTT.

This clonotype was detected many times. The CDR3 DNA reads as TGTGCCAGCAGTTTCGACATGAACACTGAAGCTTTCTTT. Residues: CASSFDMNTEAFF. V is TRBV12-3 or TRBV12-4 and J is TRBJ1-1; no reliable D call. Trimming pared 3 bases from V and 0 bases from J, leaving 5 bases between. The CDR3 has 13 amino acids.

There are many counts of this clonotype. V is TRBV29-1 and J is TRBJ1-1; TRBD1 is a possible D gene (5 bases). The CDR3 covers 12 residues. From germline, CDR1 is SQVTM and CDR2 ANQGSEA. The V gene lost 3 bases and the J gene lost 4 bases, with 9 bases spanning the gap. The CDR3 coding sequence is TGCAGCGTTGATCTCGGGGCCACTGAAGCTTTCTTT. Its protein product is CSVDLGATEAFF.

This clonotype was detected a few times. The chain employs TRBV3-1 and TRBJ2-7; D gene unclear. The CDR3 is 14 amino acids. Germline lookup yields CDR1 LGHDT and CDR2 YNNKEL (reference sequence). V lost 3 bases, J lost 0 bases, and 9 bases lay in between. CDR3 protein: CASSHSSRSYEQYF. CDR3 nucleotide sequence: TGTGCCAGCAGCCATTCATCGCGCTCCTACGAGCAGTACTTC.

J is TRBJ2-7 and V is TRBV18; D assignment may be TRBD1 or TRBD2 (6 bases each). The CDR3 extends over 17 amino acids. Trimming took off 2 bases at V and 0 bases at J, with 17 bases between the two ends. Germline V gene data show CDR1 as KGHSH and CDR2 as LQKENI. The chain's CDR3 is CASSPAVGGRTSYEQYF. CDR3 DNA: TGTGCCAGCTCACCAGCTGTGGGGGGCAGGACCTCCTACGAGCAGTACTTC.

This clonotype appeared a few times. The chain joins TRBV12-3 or TRBV12-4 to TRBJ2-3; D is ambiguous. The CDR3 has 17 amino acids. V dropped 3 bases and J dropped 0 bases, with 16 bases sitting between them. The CDR3 protein is CASSLVVPGPSTDTQYF. The CDR3 region has the DNA TGTGCCAGCAGTTTGGTCGTACCGGGCCCGAGCACAGATACGCAGTATTTT.

The V gene is TRBV20-1, the J gene TRBJ1-4; D perhaps matches TRBD1 (5 bases). The CDR3 runs 15 residues. Germline CDR1 is DFQATT and CDR2 is SNEGSKA (reference sequence). Trimming shortened V by 3 bases and J by 2 bases, and 13 bases separated the two germline ends. The CDR3 here is CSASHPGGTNEKLFF. CDR3 DNA sequence: TGCAGTGCTAGTCACCCTGGGGGGACTAATGAAAAACTGTTTTTT.

The sample holds a few counts of this clonotype. This sequence joins TRBV29-1 and TRBJ2-1; 11 positions agree with TRBD2. With V trimmed by 7 bases and J by 4 bases, 9 bases remained unmatched. Germline V gene sequence: CDR1 SQVTM, CDR2 ANQGSEA. The length of the CDR3 is 15 residues. CDR3 residues: CSGTTGTSGYNEQFF. The CDR3 region has the DNA TGCAGCGGTACTACCGGGACTAGCGGATACAATGAGCAGTTCTTC.

This clonotype was found many times. The chain carries TRBV4-2 and TRBJ1-1, with unresolved D. CDR1 is LGHNA, CDR2 YNFKEQ, per germline. The CDR3 runs to 13 residues. The germline V and J ends were trimmed by 4 bases and 6 bases, with 12 bases remaining between them. The CDR3 DNA follows: TGTGCCAGCAGCCCGTCTCCCGGGGCTGAAGCTTTCTTT. Translated, it gives CASSPSPGAEAFF.

This clonotype was detected many times. V usage is TRBV5-6 and J usage is TRBJ2-1; D gene uncertain. The length of the CDR3 is 12 residues. Trimming took 4 bases from V and 8 from J, leaving 10 bases between them. The germline CDR1 and CDR2 sequences are SGHDT and YYEEEE. Written as DNA, the CDR3 is TGTGCCAGCAGCCTTGCCCCTCATGAGCAGTTCTTC. Translating gives CASSLAPHEQFF.

This clonotype appeared a few times. The V gene is TRBV13, the J gene TRBJ2-7, with 14 nucleotides matching TRBD2. From germline, CDR1 is PRHDT and CDR2 FYEKMQ (reference sequence). Trimming removed 5 bases from V and 6 bases from J; junction bases left unmatched: 0. The CDR3 totals 13 residues. In nucleotides, the CDR3 is TGTGCCAGCAGCGGACTAGCGGGAGGCGAGCAGTACTTC. It specifies CASSGLAGGEQYF.

V is TRBV20-1 and J is TRBJ2-7, with D tentatively TRBD1 (6 bases). The V gene's germline CDR1 is DFQATT and CDR2 SNEGSKA (reference sequence). Trimming took 0 bases from V and 6 from J, leaving 15 bases between them. This CDR3 comprises 14 residues. CDR3: CSARDSNRDREQYF. In DNA form, the CDR3 reads TGCAGTGCTAGAGATAGTAACAGGGACCGCGAGCAGTACTTC.